These 18 T cell receptor beta chains originate from one sample sequenced in a study of blood T cell repertoires in COVID-19. Libraries were prepared by immunoSEQ multiplex PCR; TCRdb keeps only in-frame clonotypes and omits some of them. The sample carries 190,000 or so clones, around 87% recorded once. Sequenced sample: peripheral blood. The receptor source for this set is a man between 35 and 55 years old with active or convalescent COVID-19.

V gene TRBV5-1 combines with J gene TRBJ2-7, with 11 bases aligning to TRBD2. The CDR3 contains 16 residues. Germline V lookup: CDR1 SGHRS, CDR2 YFSETQ. With 3 bases clipped from V and 5 bases from J, the junction kept 10 bases outside the gene matches. CDR3 protein: CASSSPSSGGPHEQYF. CDR3 DNA: TGCGCCAGCAGCTCCCCCTCTAGCGGGGGGCCCCACGAGCAGTACTTC.

The chain uses TRBV30 and TRBJ1-4; D remains unclear. There are 15 residues in the CDR3. In germline, CDR1 is GTSNPN, CDR2 SVGIG (reference sequence). Trimming pared 3 bases from V and 8 bases from J, leaving 19 bases between. The CDR3 is CAWSSLGSGGEKLFF. The DNA of the CDR3 is TGTGCCTGGAGCTCTCTTGGTTCTGGAGGGGAAAAACTGTTTTTT.

The gene calls are TRBV20-1 and TRBJ1-5; 9 nucleotides agree with TRBD1. The trim removed 3 bases at V and 0 bases at J, leaving 12 bases unmatched. Per the germline V gene, CDR1 is DFQATT and CDR2 is SNEGSKA (reference sequence). This CDR3 has 18 amino acids. The CDR3 sequence: CSASWDREAIYSNQPQHF. CDR3 DNA: TGCAGTGCTAGTTGGGACAGGGAGGCGATATATAGCAATCAGCCCCAGCATTTT.

V gene TRBV10-2 combines with J gene TRBJ1-6; D is perhaps TRBD1 (6 bases). Germline V gene data show CDR1 as WSHSY and CDR2 as SAAADI. V was pared by 6 bases and J by 7 bases, with 10 bases between. There are 13 residues in the CDR3. CDR3 sequence reads: CASRTGQNSPLHF. The CDR3 DNA is TGCGCCAGCAGGACAGGCCAAAATTCACCCCTCCACTTT.

This chain joins TRBV5-1 and TRBJ2-3; TRBD1 matches at 12 bases. Germline V gene sequence: CDR1 SGHRS, CDR2 YFSETQ. This CDR3 has 19 amino acids. After removal of 6 bases from V and 2 bases from J, the junction contained 16 bases not matched to a gene. The CDR3 region has the DNA TGCGCCAGCAAGGTGGGGGGACAGGGGGCGCCCAAACTCACAGATACGCAGTATTTT. This gives the protein CASKVGGQGAPKLTDTQYF.

The chain recombines TRBV19 with TRBJ2-2, with a possible D match to TRBD2 (6 bases). This CDR3 has 15 residues. CDR1 is LNHDA and CDR2 is SQIVND in the germline V gene (reference sequence). Trimming pared 5 bases from V and 4 bases from J, leaving 14 bases between. The CDR3 region has the DNA TGTGCCAGTAGTCTCTGGGGGACTCTCACCGGGGAGCTGTTTTTT. Translation gives CASSLWGTLTGELFF.

The V call is TRBV28, the J call TRBJ2-4; a possible D gene is TRBD2 (5 bases). The CDR3 has 13 amino acids. V was trimmed by 6 bases and J by 11 bases, leaving 17 bases between them. Germline V gene lookup returns CDR1 MDHEN and CDR2 SYDVKM. The CDR3 region is CASRTGSTGVQYF. The DNA for the CDR3 is TGTGCCAGCAGGACGGGAAGTACTGGAGTTCAGTACTTC.

The V gene is TRBV5-4, the J gene TRBJ1-2; D perhaps matches TRBD1 (6 bases). Germline V gene lookup returns CDR1 SGHNT and CDR2 YYREEE (reference sequence). Trimming shortened V by 0 bases and J by 3 bases, and 9 bases separated the two germline ends. CDR3 size: 14 residues. The DNA of the CDR3 is TGTGCCAGCAGCTTGGGAGGGGGTGACTATGGCTACACCTTC. Its translation: CASSLGGGDYGYTF. Complete variable domain (other parts from reference TRBV5-4 and TRBJ1-2): ETGVTQSPTHLIKTRGQQVTLRCSSQSGHNTVSWYQQALGQGPQFIFQYYREEENGRGNFPPRFSGLQFPNYSSELNVNALELDDSALYLCASSLGGGDYGYTFGSGTRLTVV.

The chain joins TRBV6-1 to TRBJ1-1, with a possible D match to TRBD1 (5 bases). CDR1 is MNHNS, CDR2 SASEGT, per germline. Trimming removed 1 base from V and 6 bases from J, with 12 bases in between. The CDR3 has 14 amino acids. CDR3 loop: CASSEGRVGAEAFF. DNA for the CDR3: TGTGCCAGCAGTGAAGGCAGGGTTGGGGCTGAAGCTTTCTTT.

The rearrangement links TRBV2 to TRBJ1-5; TRBD1 is a possible D gene (5 bases). The V gene's germline CDR1 is SNHLY and CDR2 FYNNEI. CDR3 length: 14 amino acids. Trimming removed 7 bases from V and 6 bases from J, with 16 bases in between. The CDR3 sequence: CASTPGGAGQPQHF. The CDR3 region has the DNA TGTGCCAGCACCCCGGGAGGGGCTGGTCAGCCCCAGCATTTT.

V is TRBV6-1 and J is TRBJ2-5; D possibly uses TRBD1 or TRBD2 (6 bases each). The V and J ends lost 8 bases and 2 bases respectively, with 15 bases between them. The CDR3 extends over 14 amino acids. Germline V gene sequence: CDR1 MNHNS, CDR2 SASEGT. The CDR3 is CASGEGGRQETQYF. The CDR3 bases are TGTGCCAGCGGAGAAGGGGGGCGTCAAGAGACCCAGTACTTC.

This clone was observed a handful of times. The chain combines TRBV7-3 with TRBJ2-2; D might be TRBD2 (5 bases). From germline, CDR1 is SGHTA and CDR2 FQGTGA. The CDR3 spans 15 residues. The V end was cut by 2 bases, the J end by 6 bases, with 13 bases between. As DNA, the CDR3 is TGTGCCAGCAGCTTAGTCCCGGGGAGAGCCGGGGAGCTGTTTTTT. Translated, it gives CASSLVPGRAGELFF.

For the CDR3, the DNA is TGTGCCAGCAGCTATGGGCAGGGGGATTCACCCCTCCACTTT. This translates into CASSYGQGDSPLHF. The chain is built from TRBV7-9 and TRBJ1-6; 7 bases align to TRBD1. The CDR3 length is 14 residues. V lost 4 bases to trimming and J lost 8 bases; unmatched junction nucleotides: 5. In germline, CDR1 is SEHNR, CDR2 FQNEAQ (reference sequence).

This clone was picked up one time. V and J are TRBV28 and TRBJ1-5; maybe TRBD1 (5 bases). Trimming took off 6 bases at V and 7 bases at J, with 13 bases between the two ends. The CDR3 consists of 13 residues. Germline V gene lookup returns CDR1 MDHEN and CDR2 SYDVKM. This CDR3 reads CASRADMGQPQHF. The CDR3 region has the DNA TGTGCCAGCAGGGCGGACATGGGCCAGCCCCAGCATTTT.

This clone was detected only a few times. The chain uses TRBV28 and TRBJ2-2, with 7 bases matching TRBD1. This CDR3 spans 14 amino acids. V was pared by 2 bases and J by 4 bases, with 1 base of the junction left unmatched. CDR1 and CDR2 (germline): MDHEN, SYDVKM. CDR3 loop: CASSLRGRTGELFF. The CDR3 nucleotides read TGTGCCAGCAGTTTAAGGGGGCGCACCGGGGAGCTGTTTTTT.

The J gene is TRBJ1-1, the V gene TRBV19; 8 bases match TRBD1. With 9 bases clipped from V and 0 bases from J, the junction kept 6 bases outside the gene matches. This CDR3 spans 14 amino acids. From germline, CDR1 is LNHDA and CDR2 SQIVND (reference sequence). CDR3 region: CASETGAVNTEAFF. The CDR3 nucleotides read TGTGCCAGCGAGACAGGGGCGGTGAACACTGAAGCTTTCTTT.

This chain connects TRBV5-8 to TRBJ1-1; tentatively, D is TRBD1 (6 bases). V lost 3 bases to trimming and J lost 3 bases, with 18 bases between them. Looked up from germline, CDR1 is SGHTS and CDR2 is YDEGEE. The CDR3 length is 16 residues. DNA of the CDR3: TGTGCCAGCAGCTGGGGGGGAACAGGGATGGACACTGAAGCTTTCTTT. Encoded protein: CASSWGGTGMDTEAFF.

This chain joins TRBV10-2 and TRBJ1-1; D is possibly TRBD1 (6 bases). CDR3 length equals 12 residues. V was trimmed by 6 bases and J by 5 bases, leaving 10 bases between them. Germline V lookup: CDR1 WSHSY, CDR2 SAAADI. CDR3 nucleotides: TGCGCCAGCAGGCAGGGGACGACTGAAGCTTTCTTT. Translated, it gives CASRQGTTEAFF.